This record concerns one T cell receptor beta chain sequence. The antigen is undetermined. The source of the sample is a study of shared clonotypes between healthy human individuals. An approximately 200 ng quantity of DNA, 32,000 or so T cell genomes, went into the sorted-subset replicate PCRs. The repertoire was sequenced with immunoSEQ multiplex PCR; TCRdb's copy has only in-frame clones and lacks some. This sample has some 2,000,000 clones, with 90% to 96% found just once. Study-wide findings and caveats: Of the naive CD4 clonotypes, around 4.8% were shared across several donors. The expectation was that sequencing depth would affect clonotype sharing among donors.

V lost 1 base and J lost 1, with 10 bases in between. Germline CDR1 SGHAT, CDR2 FQNNGV. This CDR3 has 16 residues. The chain links TRBV11-2 to TRBJ2-2; D gene uncertain. Sequencing was done on a sample of naive CD4+ T cells sorted from blood. Documented subset: CD45RA+ positively selected. The source of this sequence is a man aged 18 to 30 in good health. CDR3 sequence reads: CASSLASLRNTGELFF. Here the CDR3 DNA reads TGTGCCAGCAGCTTAGCAAGCTTACGGAACACCGGGGAGCTGTTTTTT. Using reference TRBV11-2 and TRBJ2-2 for the parts outside the CDR3, the full variable domain is EAGVAQSPRYKIIEKRQSVAFWCNPISGHATLYWYQQILGQGPKLLIQFQNNGVVDDSQLPKDRFSAERLKGVDSTLKIQPAKLEDSAVYLCASSLASLRNTGELFFGEGSRLTVL.